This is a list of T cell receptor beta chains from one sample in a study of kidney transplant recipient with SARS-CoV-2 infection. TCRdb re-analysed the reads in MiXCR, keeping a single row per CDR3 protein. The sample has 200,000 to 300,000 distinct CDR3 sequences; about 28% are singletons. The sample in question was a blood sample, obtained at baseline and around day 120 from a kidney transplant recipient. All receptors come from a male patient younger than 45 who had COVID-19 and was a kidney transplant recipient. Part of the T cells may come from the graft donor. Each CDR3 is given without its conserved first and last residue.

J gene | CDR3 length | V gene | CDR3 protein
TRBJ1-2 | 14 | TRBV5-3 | TRVGRVVRKTYGYT
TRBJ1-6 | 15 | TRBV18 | ASSPILSRGGDSPLH
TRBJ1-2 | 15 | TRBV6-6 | ASSPVKGGRKTYGYT
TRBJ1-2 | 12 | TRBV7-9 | ASSFGQGSYGYT
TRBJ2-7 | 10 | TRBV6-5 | ATAGSTYEQY
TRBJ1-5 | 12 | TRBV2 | ASRAQTGGQPQH
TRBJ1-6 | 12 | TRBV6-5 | ASTKGALNSPLH
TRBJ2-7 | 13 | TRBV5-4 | ASSPGPLATYEQY
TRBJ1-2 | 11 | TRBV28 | ASSFRTGLGYT
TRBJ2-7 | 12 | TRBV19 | ASSGGDRVNEQY
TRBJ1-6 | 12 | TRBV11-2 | ASSLWDRGSPLH
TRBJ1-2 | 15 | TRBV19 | ASSFILTNRKTYGYT
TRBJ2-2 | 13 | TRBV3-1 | ASSQRTPLTGELF
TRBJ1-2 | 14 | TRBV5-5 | ASYDIVSRKTYGYT
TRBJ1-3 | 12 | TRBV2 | ASRASSQGNTIY
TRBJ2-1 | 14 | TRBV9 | ASSVDVTSGRDEQF
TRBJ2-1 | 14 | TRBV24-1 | ATSDPLAASYNEQF
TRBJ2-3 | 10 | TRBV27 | ASSGSVYPQY
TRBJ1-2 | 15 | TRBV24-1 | ATSIPNSTRKTYGYT
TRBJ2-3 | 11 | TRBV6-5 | ASRAGGEDTQY
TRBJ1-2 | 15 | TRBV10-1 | ASSSHSRSRETYGYT
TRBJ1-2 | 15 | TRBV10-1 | ASSQSLRSRKTYGYT
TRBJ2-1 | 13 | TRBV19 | ASSTLAGDGNEQF
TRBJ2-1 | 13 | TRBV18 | ASSLFRAIYNEQF